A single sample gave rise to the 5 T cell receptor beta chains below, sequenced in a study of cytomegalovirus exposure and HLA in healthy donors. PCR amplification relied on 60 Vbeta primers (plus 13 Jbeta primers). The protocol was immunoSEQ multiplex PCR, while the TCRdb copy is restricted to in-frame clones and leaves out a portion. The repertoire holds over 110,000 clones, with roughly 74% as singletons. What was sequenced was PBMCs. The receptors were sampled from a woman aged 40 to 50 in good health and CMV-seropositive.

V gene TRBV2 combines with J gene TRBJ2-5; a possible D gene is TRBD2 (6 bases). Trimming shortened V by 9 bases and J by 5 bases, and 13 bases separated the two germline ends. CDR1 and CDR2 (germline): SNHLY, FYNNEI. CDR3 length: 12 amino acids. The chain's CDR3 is CASGGEGETQYF. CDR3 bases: TGTGCCAGTGGAGGGGAAGGTGAGACCCAGTACTTC.

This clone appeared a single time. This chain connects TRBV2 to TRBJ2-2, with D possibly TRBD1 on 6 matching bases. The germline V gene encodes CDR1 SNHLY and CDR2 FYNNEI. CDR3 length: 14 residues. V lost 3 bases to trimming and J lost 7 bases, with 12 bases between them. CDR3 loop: CASSEVGAGGELFF. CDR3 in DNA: TGTGCCAGCAGTGAGGTGGGGGCCGGCGGGGAGCTGTTTTTT. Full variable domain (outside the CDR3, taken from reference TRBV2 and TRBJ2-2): EPEVTQTPSHQVTQMGQEVILRCVPISNHLYFYWYRQILGQKVEFLVSFYNNEISEKSEIFDDQFSVERPDGSNFTLKIRSTKLEDSAMYFCASSEVGAGGELFFGEGSRLTVL.

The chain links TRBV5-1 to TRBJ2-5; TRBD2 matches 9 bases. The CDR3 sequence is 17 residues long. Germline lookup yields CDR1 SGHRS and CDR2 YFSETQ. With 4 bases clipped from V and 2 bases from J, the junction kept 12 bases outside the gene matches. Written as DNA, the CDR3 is TGCGCCAGCAGCGGCGGATTCGGGCTAGCGGGACAAGAGACCCAGTACTTC. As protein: CASSGGFGLAGQETQYF.

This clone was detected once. The CDR3 DNA is TGTGCCAGCAGCCTGACAGCTAGTACCTCTGGGGCCAACGTCCTGACTTTC. Its protein product is CASSLTASTSGANVLTF. The genes are TRBV7-8 and TRBJ2-6; D possibly corresponds to TRBD1 (5 bases). There are 17 residues in the CDR3. CDR1 and CDR2 from the germline V gene are SGHVS and FQNEAQ. V dropped 5 bases and J dropped 0 bases, with 14 bases sitting between them.

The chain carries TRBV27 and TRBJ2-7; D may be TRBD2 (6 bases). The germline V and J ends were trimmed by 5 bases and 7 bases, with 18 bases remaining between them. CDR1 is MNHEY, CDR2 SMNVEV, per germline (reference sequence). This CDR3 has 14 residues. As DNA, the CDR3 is TGTGCCAGCAGTAGGCAGCGGGCAACAGGAGAGCAGTACTTC. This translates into CASSRQRATGEQYF.